This record concerns one T cell receptor beta chain sequence. This specimen belongs to a study of blood T cell repertoires in COVID-19. In the study overall: PBMCs, B-cell-depleted T cells, or T cells provided the cDNA or gDNA that made up the material.

Source study methods: Reference gene primer amplification gave estimated nucleated cell counts. Produced via immunoSEQ multiplex PCR; TCRdb's table is partial and in-frame only. That table furnishes V, J and clone size, whereas the DNA furnished D and trimming. The data show roughly 20,000 clones, approximately 89% seen once. Germline CDR1 and CDR2: SGHTA and FQGTGA. Trimming took 5 bases from V and 5 from J; bases not matched to a gene: 11. The CDR3 has 16 amino acids. The chain has TRBV7-3 and TRBJ2-5, with TRBD2 matching over 10 bases. The sequencing input was peripheral blood. The receptor's source is a human donor in a cohort sampled during active COVID-19. The CDR3 loop is CASSVGGRAGGETQYF. For the CDR3, the DNA is TGTGCCAGCAGCGTCGGTGGGCGAGCGGGAGGGGAGACCCAGTACTTC.